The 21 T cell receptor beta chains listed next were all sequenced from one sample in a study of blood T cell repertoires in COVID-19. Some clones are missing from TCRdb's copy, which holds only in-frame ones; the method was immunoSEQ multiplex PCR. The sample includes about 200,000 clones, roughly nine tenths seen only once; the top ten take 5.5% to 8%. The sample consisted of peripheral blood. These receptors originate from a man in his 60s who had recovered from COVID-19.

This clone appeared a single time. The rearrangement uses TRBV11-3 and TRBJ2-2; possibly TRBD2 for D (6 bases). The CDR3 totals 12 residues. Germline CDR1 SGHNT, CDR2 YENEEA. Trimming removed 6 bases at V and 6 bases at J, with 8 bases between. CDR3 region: CASRRESGELFF. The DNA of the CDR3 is TGTGCCAGCAGACGGGAGTCCGGGGAGCTGTTTTTT.

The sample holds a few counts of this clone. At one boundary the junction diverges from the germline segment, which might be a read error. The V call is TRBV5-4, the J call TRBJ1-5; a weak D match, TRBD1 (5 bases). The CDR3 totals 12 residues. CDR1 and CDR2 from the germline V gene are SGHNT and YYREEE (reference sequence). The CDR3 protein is CASSLDSQRQHF. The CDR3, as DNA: TGTGCCAGCAGCTTAGACAGCCAGCGCCAGCATTTT.

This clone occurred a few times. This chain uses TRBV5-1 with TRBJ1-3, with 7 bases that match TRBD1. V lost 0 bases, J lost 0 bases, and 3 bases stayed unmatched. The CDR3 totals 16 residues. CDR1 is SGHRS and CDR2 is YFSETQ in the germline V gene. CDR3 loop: CASSLGQGLSGNTIYF. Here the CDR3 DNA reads TGCGCCAGCAGCTTGGGACAGGGACTCTCTGGAAACACCATATATTTT.

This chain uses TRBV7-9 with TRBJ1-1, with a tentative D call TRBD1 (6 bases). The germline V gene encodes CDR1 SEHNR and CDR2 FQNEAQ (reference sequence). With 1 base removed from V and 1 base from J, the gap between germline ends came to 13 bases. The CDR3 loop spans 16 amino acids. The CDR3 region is CASSLGAGAGNTEAFF. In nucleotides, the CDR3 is TGTGCCAGCAGCTTAGGTGCGGGGGCCGGGAACACTGAAGCTTTCTTT. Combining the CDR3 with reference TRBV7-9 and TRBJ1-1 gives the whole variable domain DTGVSQNPRHKITKRGQNVTFRCDPISEHNRLYWYRQTLGQGPEFLTYFQNEAQLEKSRLLSDRFSAERPKGSFSTLEIQRTEQGDSAMYLCASSLGAGAGNTEAFFGQGTRLTVV.

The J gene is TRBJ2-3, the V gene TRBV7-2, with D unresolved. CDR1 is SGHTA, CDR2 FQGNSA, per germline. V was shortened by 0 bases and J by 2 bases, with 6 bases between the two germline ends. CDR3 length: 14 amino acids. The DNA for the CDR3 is TGTGCCAGCAGCTTAGCGTGGGCCACAGATACGCAGTATTTT. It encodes CASSLAWATDTQYF.

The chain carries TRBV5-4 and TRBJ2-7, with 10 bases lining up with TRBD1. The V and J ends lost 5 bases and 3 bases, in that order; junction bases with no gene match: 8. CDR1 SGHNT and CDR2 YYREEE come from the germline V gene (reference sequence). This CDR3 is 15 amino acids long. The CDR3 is CASSLGDRGLYEQYF. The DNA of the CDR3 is TGTGCCAGCAGTCTGGGCGACAGGGGGCTCTACGAGCAGTACTTC.

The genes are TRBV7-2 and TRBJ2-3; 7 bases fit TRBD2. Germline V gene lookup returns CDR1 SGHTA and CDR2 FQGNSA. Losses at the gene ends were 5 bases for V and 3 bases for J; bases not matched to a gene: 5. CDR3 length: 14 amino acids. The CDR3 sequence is CASSPSGGTDTQYF. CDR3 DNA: TGTGCCAGCAGCCCCTCGGGGGGAACAGATACGCAGTATTTT. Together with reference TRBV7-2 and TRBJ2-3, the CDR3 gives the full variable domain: GAGVSQSPSNKVTEKGKDVELRCDPISGHTALYWYRQSLGQGLEFLIYFQGNSAPDKSGLPSDRFSAERTGGSVSTLTIQRTQQEDSAVYLCASSPSGGTDTQYFGPGTRLTVL.

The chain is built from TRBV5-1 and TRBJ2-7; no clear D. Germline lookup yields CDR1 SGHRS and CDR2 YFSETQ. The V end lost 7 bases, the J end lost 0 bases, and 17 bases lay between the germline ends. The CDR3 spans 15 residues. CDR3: CASRNGGSASYEQYF. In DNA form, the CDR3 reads TGCGCCAGCCGAAATGGCGGATCTGCCTCCTACGAGCAGTACTTC.

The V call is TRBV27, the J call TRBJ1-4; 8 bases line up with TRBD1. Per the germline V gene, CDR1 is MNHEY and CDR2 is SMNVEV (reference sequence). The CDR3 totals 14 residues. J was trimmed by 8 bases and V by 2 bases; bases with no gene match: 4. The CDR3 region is CASSLQGAGEKLFF. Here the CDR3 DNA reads TGTGCCAGCAGTTTACAGGGGGCAGGGGAAAAACTGTTTTTT.

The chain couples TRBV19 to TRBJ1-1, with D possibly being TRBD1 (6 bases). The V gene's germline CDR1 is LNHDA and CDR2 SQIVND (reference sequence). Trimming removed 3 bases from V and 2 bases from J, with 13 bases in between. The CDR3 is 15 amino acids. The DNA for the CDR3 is TGTGCCAGTAGTATCCGTCAGGGGCAAAACACTGAAGCTTTCTTT. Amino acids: CASSIRQGQNTEAFF.

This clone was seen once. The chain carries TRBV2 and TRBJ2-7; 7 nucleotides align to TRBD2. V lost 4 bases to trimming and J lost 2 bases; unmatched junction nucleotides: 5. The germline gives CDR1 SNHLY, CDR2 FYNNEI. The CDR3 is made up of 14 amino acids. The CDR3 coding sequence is TGTGCCAGCAGTGTACAACTAGCGACCTACGAGCAGTACTTC. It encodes CASSVQLATYEQYF.

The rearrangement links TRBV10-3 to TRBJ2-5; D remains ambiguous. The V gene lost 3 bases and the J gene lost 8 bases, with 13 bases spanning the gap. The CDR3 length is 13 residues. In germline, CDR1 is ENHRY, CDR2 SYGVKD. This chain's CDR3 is CAISEQILETQYF. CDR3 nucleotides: TGTGCCATCAGTGAACAGATTCTGGAAACCCAGTACTTC.

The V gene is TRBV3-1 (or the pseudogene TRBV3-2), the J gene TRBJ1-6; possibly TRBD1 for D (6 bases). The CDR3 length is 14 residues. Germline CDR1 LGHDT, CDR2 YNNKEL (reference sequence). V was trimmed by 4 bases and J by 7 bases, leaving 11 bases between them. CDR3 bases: TGTGCCAGCAGCCGGACAGCCGGGAATTCACCCCTCCACTTT. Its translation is CASSRTAGNSPLHF.

Here the CDR3 reads CASGLGVNGPTDTQYF. For the CDR3, the DNA is TGTGCTAGTGGTTTGGGGGTGAATGGGCCCACAGATACGCAGTATTTT. The rearrangement links TRBV12-5 to TRBJ2-3; D call uncertain. Deletions cut 1 base from V and 2 bases from J, with 13 bases between. From germline, CDR1 is LGHNT and CDR2 FRNRAP. The CDR3 runs 16 residues.

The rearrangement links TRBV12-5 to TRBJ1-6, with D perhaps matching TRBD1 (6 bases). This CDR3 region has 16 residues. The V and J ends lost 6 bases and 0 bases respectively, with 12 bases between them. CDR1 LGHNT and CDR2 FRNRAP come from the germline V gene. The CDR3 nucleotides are TGTGCTAGTGGCCCGGACAGCAGCTCCTATAATTCACCCCTCCACTTT. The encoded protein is CASGPDSSSYNSPLHF.

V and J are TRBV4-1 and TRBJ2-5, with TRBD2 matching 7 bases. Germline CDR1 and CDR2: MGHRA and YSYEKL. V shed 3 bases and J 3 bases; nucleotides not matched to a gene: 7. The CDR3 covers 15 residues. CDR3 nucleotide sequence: TGCGCCAGCAGCCAGGGAGCGGGGAAAAAAGAGACCCAGTACTTC. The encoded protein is CASSQGAGKKETQYF.

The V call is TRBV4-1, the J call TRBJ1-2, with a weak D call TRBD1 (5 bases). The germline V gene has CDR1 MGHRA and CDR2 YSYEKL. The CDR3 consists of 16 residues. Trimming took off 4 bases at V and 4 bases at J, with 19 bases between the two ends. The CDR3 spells CASSRQGSGVAYGYTF. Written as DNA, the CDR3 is TGCGCCAGCAGCCGACAAGGGTCGGGGGTTGCCTATGGCTACACCTTC.

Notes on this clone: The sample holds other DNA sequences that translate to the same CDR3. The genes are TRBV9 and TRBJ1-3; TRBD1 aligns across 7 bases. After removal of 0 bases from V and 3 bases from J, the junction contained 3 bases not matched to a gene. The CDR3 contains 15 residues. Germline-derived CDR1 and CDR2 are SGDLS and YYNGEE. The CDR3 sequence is CASSVEGASGNTIYF. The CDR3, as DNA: TGTGCCAGCAGCGTAGAGGGGGCTAGTGGAAACACCATATATTTT.

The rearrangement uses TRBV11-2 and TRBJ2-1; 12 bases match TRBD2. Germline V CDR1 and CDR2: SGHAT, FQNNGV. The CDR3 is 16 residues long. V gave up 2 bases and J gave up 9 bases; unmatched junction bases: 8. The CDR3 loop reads CASSLKTGLAGREQFF. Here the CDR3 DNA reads TGTGCCAGCAGCTTAAAAACAGGACTAGCGGGGCGTGAGCAGTTCTTC.

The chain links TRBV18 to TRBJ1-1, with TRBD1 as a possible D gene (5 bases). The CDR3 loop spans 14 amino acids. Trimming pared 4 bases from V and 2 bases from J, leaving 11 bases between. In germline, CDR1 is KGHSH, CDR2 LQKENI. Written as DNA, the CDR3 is TGTGCCAGCTCACTTCGGACACTCAACACTGAAGCTTTCTTT. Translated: CASSLRTLNTEAFF.

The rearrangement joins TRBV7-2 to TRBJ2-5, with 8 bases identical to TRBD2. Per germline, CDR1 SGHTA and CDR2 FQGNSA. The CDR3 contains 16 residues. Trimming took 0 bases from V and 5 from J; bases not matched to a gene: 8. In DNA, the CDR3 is TGTGCCAGCAGCTTAGCCTGGGCTAGCGGGCAGGAGACCCAGTACTTC. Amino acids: CASSLAWASGQETQYF.